The 7 T cell receptor beta chains listed next were all sequenced from one sample in a study of blood T cell repertoires in COVID-19. TCRdb's copy holds only in-frame clones and misses some; the assay was immunoSEQ multiplex PCR. Counted here are 320,000 or so clones, about 85% occurring once; the ten biggest clones make up under 2%. Sequencing was performed on PBMCs or T cells enriched from blood (not recorded which). These receptors were collected from a woman aged 25 to 39 who had been exposed to COVID-19.

The rearrangement uses TRBV19 and TRBJ1-6, with unresolved D. V lost 2 bases and J 7 bases, leaving 18 bases between the germline ends. CDR3 length: 17 residues. Germline V lookup: CDR1 LNHDA, CDR2 SQIVND (reference sequence). The CDR3 region has the DNA TGTGCCAGTAGTATAAACCAGGCGGGCCCCTCGAATTCACCCCTCCACTTT. Translation gives CASSINQAGPSNSPLHF. The full variable domain, with the rest looked up from reference TRBV19 and TRBJ1-6, is DGGITQSPKYLFRKEGQNVTLSCEQNLNHDAMYWYRQDPGQGLRLIYYSQIVNDFQKGDIAEGYSVSREKKESFPLTVTSAQKNPTAFYLCASSINQAGPSNSPLHFGNGTRLTVT.

The V call is TRBV6-5, the J call TRBJ2-2, with TRBD2 identical over 7 bases. The CDR3 is made up of 13 amino acids. Germline trimming cut 8 bases from V and 5 bases from J; bases unmatched to any gene: 5. CDR1 is MNHEY and CDR2 is SVGAGI in the germline V gene. CDR3 coding DNA: TGTGCCAGCCAAGCGGGACGAACCGGGGAGCTGTTTTTT. Encoded protein: CASQAGRTGELFF.

J is TRBJ1-2 and V is TRBV6-1, with no clear D. CDR1 and CDR2 from the germline V gene are MNHNS and SASEGT. The CDR3 contains 12 residues. The V and J ends lost 8 bases and 2 bases respectively, with 9 bases between them. CDR3 sequence reads: CASGQTNYGYTF. CDR3 DNA: TGTGCCAGCGGGCAGACAAACTATGGCTACACCTTC.

This chain connects TRBV4-1 to TRBJ1-1; D unclear. Germline V gives CDR1 MGHRA, CDR2 YSYEKL. The CDR3 runs 12 residues. V lost 1 base and J 6 bases, leaving 6 bases between the germline ends. The chain's CDR3 is CASSQGSAEAFF. CDR3 nucleotide sequence: TGCGCCAGCAGCCAAGGTTCGGCTGAAGCTTTCTTT.

This chain connects TRBV28 to TRBJ2-7, with 8 nucleotides matching TRBD2. Germline CDR1 and CDR2: MDHEN and SYDVKM. This CDR3 region has 13 residues. Trimming at V came to 6 bases and at J to 4 bases, leaving 5 bases not matched to a gene. CDR3 protein: CASRRGGGYEQYF. The CDR3 nucleotides read TGTGCCAGCAGACGGGGGGGCGGATACGAGCAGTACTTC. Full variable domain (rest looked up from reference TRBV28 and TRBJ2-7): DVKVTQSSRYLVKRTGEKVFLECVQDMDHENMFWYRQDPGLGLRLIYFSYDVKMKEKGDIPEGYSVSREKKERFSLILESASTNQTSMYLCASRRGGGYEQYFGPGTRLTVT.

The CDR3 DNA is TGTGCCAGCAGCTCAGTGGGGGGACAGGTTGTTCAAGAGACCCAGTACTTC. Amino acids: CASSSVGGQVVQETQYF. The J gene is TRBJ2-5, the V gene TRBV7-8, with 8 positions matching TRBD1. The CDR3 extends over 17 amino acids. The V and J ends lost 4 bases and 2 bases, in that order; junction bases with no gene match: 12. Germline CDR1 reads SGHVS; CDR2 reads FQNEAQ.

The chain employs TRBV5-4 and TRBJ1-1; D is uncertain. The CDR3 extends over 13 amino acids. Germline assignment: CDR1 SGHNT and CDR2 YYREEE (reference sequence). Trimming cost V 4 bases and J 6 bases, with 13 bases left between them. This chain's CDR3 is CASSPGSAPEAFF. The CDR3 DNA sequence: TGTGCCAGCAGCCCCGGGAGCGCCCCTGAAGCTTTCTTT. Using reference TRBV5-4 and TRBJ1-1 for the parts outside the CDR3, the full variable domain is ETGVTQSPTHLIKTRGQQVTLRCSSQSGHNTVSWYQQALGQGPQFIFQYYREEENGRGNFPPRFSGLQFPNYSSELNVNALELDDSALYLCASSPGSAPEAFFGQGTRLTVV.